These 12 T cell receptor beta chains share one sample of origin, sequenced in a study of blood T cell repertoires in COVID-19. Measured with immunoSEQ multiplex PCR; TCRdb has only the in-frame clones, and not every one. There are some 70,000 clones in the sample; around 87% occur only once, and around 7.9% lies in the top ten. The sample taken for sequencing was peripheral blood. The source of these receptors is a man aged 50 to 59 with active COVID-19.

This chain's CDR3 is CASSPYDRTYEQYF. As DNA, the CDR3 is TGTGCCAGCAGCCCTTACGACAGGACCTACGAGCAGTACTTC. This sequence joins TRBV3-1 (or the pseudogene TRBV3-2) and TRBJ2-7, with D maybe TRBD1 (6 bases). Germline CDR1 reads LGHDT; CDR2 reads YNNKEL (reference sequence). With 4 bases removed from V and 2 bases from J, the gap between germline ends came to 12 bases. The CDR3 is 14 amino acids.

The chain combines TRBV29-1 with TRBJ1-1, with a possible D match to TRBD1 (5 bases). The ends were cut back, 7 bases at V and 2 bases at J, with 11 bases in the middle. CDR3 length: 12 residues. CDR1 is SQVTM, CDR2 ANQGSEA, per germline. The CDR3 is CSGGRSNTEAFF. Here the CDR3 DNA reads TGCAGCGGGGGCCGAAGCAACACTGAAGCTTTCTTT.

The chain carries TRBV5-1 and TRBJ1-2; the D gene is possibly TRBD1 (5 bases). The CDR3 has 13 residues. V was pared by 1 base and J by 7 bases, with 11 bases between. Germline V lookup: CDR1 SGHRS, CDR2 YFSETQ. The CDR3 reads CASSLSQGGGYTF. CDR3 sequence (DNA): TGCGCCAGCAGCTTGTCGCAGGGAGGTGGCTACACCTTC.

The CDR3 here is CASREGSSYNSPLHF. The CDR3 DNA follows: TGTGCCAGCAGGGAGGGTAGCTCCTATAATTCACCCCTCCACTTT. The chain has TRBV6-5 and TRBJ1-6, with D uncertain. This CDR3 region has 15 residues. V lost 6 bases, J lost 0 bases, and 9 bases lay in between. CDR1 is MNHEY and CDR2 is SVGAGI in the germline V gene.

This chain joins TRBV6-5 and TRBJ2-7, with 10 bases that match TRBD1. Unmatched junction bases numbered 1, after V lost 4 bases and J lost 4 bases. The CDR3 runs to 13 residues. In germline, CDR1 is MNHEY, CDR2 SVGAGI. Written as DNA, the CDR3 is TGTGCCAGCAGTTTGGACAGGGGGTACGAGCAGTACTTC. Translated, it gives CASSLDRGYEQYF.

The gene calls are TRBV19 and TRBJ1-1; TRBD1 matches at 9 bases. Trimming cost V 3 bases and J 1 base; bases outside gene matches: 6. Germline V gives CDR1 LNHDA, CDR2 SQIVND (reference sequence). The CDR3 extends over 16 amino acids. The CDR3 region has the DNA TGTGCCAGTAGTATGGGACAGGGCACCCGGAACACTGAAGCTTTCTTT. It encodes CASSMGQGTRNTEAFF.

Comment on this clone: The same CDR3 also results from other DNA sequences found in this sample. The chain carries TRBV19 and TRBJ2-1, with 12 bases aligning to TRBD1. Germline V gene data show CDR1 as LNHDA and CDR2 as SQIVND (reference sequence). There are 15 residues in the CDR3. V gave up 1 base and J gave up 6 bases; unmatched junction bases: 1. This CDR3 reads CASSIGGQGANEQFF. CDR3 in DNA: TGTGCCAGTAGTATAGGGGGACAGGGGGCCAATGAGCAGTTCTTC.

The chain employs TRBV30 and TRBJ2-7; no firm D call. The CDR3 is 12 amino acids. Germline loops: CDR1 GTSNPN, CDR2 SVGIG (reference sequence). V shed 1 base and J shed 3 bases, with 7 bases lying between them. The CDR3 sequence: CAWSGGLYEQYF. CDR3 in DNA: TGTGCCTGGAGTGGAGGTCTCTACGAGCAGTACTTC.

This clone was detected a few times. J is TRBJ1-4 and V is TRBV7-3; D gene unclear. The CDR3 is 14 amino acids. Germline V lookup: CDR1 SGHTA, CDR2 FQGTGA. V dropped 4 bases and J dropped 5 bases, with 11 bases sitting between them. Here the CDR3 reads CASSSRVPNEKLFF. As DNA, the CDR3 is TGTGCCAGCAGCTCGCGGGTTCCCAATGAAAAACTGTTTTTT.

The chain couples TRBV9 to TRBJ2-5; 7 positions match TRBD2. With 5 bases clipped from V and 7 bases from J, the junction kept 14 bases outside the gene matches. This CDR3 contains 15 residues. Per the germline V gene, CDR1 is SGDLS and CDR2 is YYNGEE. CDR3: CASSVTAGLGSTQYF. For the CDR3, the DNA is TGTGCCAGCAGTGTCACAGCGGGGCTGGGATCGACCCAGTACTTC.

The V gene is TRBV28, the J gene TRBJ1-3; D ambiguous. Germline values: CDR1 MDHEN, CDR2 SYDVKM. V was trimmed by 3 bases and J by 0 bases, leaving 6 bases between them. This CDR3 is built from 14 residues. CDR3 coding DNA: TGTGCCAGCAGTTTTCCATCCTCTGGAAACACCATATATTTT. This translates into CASSFPSSGNTIYF.

This chain joins TRBV5-1 and TRBJ2-1; unclear D gene. Trimming left V 2 bases short and J 3 bases short, with 6 bases between. Germline CDR1 is SGHRS and CDR2 is YFSETQ. The CDR3 covers 13 residues. As DNA, the CDR3 is TGCGCCAGCAGCTTAGACAACTACAATGAGCAGTTCTTC. This sequence encodes CASSLDNYNEQFF.